The clone carrying this T cell receptor (beta chain) was counted once. Antigen unknown. This entry is derived from a study of PD-1 blockade in classical Hodgkin lymphoma. Study-level points and caveats: Those achieving complete response showed baseline diversity like newly diagnosed patients.

Trimming took 5 bases from V and 7 from J, leaving 9 bases between them. The CDR3 is made up of 12 amino acids. Germline CDR1 LNHDA, CDR2 SQIVND (reference sequence). Profiling relied on immunoSEQ multiplex PCR, and the TCRdb table lists in-frame clones only, not all of them. The data contain about 94,000 clones, about 91% of them singletons. Brentuximab vedotin exposure varied among the patients, all of whom had relapsed after autologous stem cell transplantation. The sequences come from peripheral blood mononuclear cells (PBMCs), collected before the second cycle of nivolumab. V is TRBV19 and J is TRBJ1-5; D not resolved. The TCR originated in a human donor with classical Hodgkin lymphoma. The CDR3 loop reads CASSPRRQPQHF. For the CDR3, the DNA is TGTGCCAGTAGTCCAAGGAGGCAGCCCCAGCATTTT.